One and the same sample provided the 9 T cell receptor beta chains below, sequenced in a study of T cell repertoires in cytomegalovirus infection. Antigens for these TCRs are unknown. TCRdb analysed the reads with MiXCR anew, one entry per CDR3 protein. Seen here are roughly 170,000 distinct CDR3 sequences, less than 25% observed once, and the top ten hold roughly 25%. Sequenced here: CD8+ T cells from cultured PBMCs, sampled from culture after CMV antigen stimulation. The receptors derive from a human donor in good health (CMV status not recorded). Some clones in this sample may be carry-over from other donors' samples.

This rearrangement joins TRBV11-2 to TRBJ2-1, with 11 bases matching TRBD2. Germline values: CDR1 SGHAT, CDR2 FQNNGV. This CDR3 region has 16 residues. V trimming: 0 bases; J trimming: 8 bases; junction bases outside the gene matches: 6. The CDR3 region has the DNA TGTGCCAGCAGCTTAGAGGTAGCGGGGGGGAGGGATGAGCAGTTCTTC. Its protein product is CASSLEVAGGRDEQFF.

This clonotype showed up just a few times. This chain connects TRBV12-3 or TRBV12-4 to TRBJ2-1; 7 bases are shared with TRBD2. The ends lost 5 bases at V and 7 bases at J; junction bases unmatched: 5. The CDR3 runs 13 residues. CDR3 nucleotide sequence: TGTGCCAGCAGTATTATCGGGGGGAATGAGCAGTTCTTC. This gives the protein CASSIIGGNEQFF.

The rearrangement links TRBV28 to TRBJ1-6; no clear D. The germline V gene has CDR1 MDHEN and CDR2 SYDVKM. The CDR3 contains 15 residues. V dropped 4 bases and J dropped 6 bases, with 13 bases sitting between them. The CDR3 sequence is CASSWVGSSNSPLHF. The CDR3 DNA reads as TGTGCCAGCAGTTGGGTGGGGTCGTCTAATTCACCCCTCCACTTT.

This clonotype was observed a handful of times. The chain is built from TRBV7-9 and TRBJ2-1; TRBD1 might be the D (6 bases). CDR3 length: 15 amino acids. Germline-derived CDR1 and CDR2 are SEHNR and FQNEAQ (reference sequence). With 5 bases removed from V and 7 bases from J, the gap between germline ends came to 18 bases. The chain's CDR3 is CASSTDRLGFNEQFF. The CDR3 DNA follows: TGTGCCAGCAGCACGGACAGACTGGGCTTTAATGAGCAGTTCTTC. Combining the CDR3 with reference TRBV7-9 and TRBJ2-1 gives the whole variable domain DTGVSQNPRHKITKRGQNVTFRCDPISEHNRLYWYRQTLGQGPEFLTYFQNEAQLEKSRLLSDRFSAERPKGSFSTLEIQRTEQGDSAMYLCASSTDRLGFNEQFFGPGTRLTVL.

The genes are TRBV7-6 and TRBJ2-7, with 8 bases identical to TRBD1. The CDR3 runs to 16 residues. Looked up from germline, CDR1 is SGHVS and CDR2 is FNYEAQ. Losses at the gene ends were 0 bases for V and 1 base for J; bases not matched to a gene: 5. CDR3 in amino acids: CASSLAPRQGSYEQYF. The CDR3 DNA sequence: TGTGCCAGCAGCTTAGCGCCGAGACAGGGGTCCTACGAGCAGTACTTC.

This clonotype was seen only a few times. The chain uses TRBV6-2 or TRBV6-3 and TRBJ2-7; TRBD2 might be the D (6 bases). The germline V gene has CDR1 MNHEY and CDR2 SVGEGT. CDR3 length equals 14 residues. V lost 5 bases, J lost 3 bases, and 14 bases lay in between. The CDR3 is CASSATDGSYEQYF. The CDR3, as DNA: TGTGCCAGCAGTGCGACCGACGGGAGCTACGAGCAGTACTTC.

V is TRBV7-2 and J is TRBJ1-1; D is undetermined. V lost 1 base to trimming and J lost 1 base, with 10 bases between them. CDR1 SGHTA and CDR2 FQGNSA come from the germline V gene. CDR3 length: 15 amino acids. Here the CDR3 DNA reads TGTGCCAGCAGCTTAGTGGAGGGATCGAACACTGAAGCTTTCTTT. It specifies CASSLVEGSNTEAFF.

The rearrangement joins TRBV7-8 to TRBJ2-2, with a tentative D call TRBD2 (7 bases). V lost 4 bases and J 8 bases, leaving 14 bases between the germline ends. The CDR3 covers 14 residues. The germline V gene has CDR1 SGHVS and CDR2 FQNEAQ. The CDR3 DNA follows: TGTGCCAGCAGCTCCGGGGGGCCCGGAGGGGAGCTGTTTTTT. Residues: CASSSGGPGGELFF.

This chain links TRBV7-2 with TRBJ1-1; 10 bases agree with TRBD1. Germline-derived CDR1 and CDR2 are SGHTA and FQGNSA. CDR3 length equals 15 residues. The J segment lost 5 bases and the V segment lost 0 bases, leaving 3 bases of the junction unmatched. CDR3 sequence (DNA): TGTGCCAGCAGCTTAGCGAGGGACAGGGGAACTGAAGCTTTCTTT. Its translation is CASSLARDRGTEAFF.